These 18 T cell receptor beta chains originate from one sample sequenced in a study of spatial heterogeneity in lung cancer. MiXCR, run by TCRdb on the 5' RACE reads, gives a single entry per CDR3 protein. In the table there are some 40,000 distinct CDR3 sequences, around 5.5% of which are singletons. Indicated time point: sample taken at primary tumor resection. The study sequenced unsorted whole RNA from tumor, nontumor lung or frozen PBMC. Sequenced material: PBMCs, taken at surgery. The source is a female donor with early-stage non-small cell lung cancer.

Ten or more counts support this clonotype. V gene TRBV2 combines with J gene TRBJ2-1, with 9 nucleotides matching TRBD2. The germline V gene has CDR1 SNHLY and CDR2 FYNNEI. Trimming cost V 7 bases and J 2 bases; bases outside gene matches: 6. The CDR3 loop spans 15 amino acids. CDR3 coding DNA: TGTGCCAGCACATTAGCGGGGGCGACCTACAATGAGCAGTTCTTC. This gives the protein CASTLAGATYNEQFF.

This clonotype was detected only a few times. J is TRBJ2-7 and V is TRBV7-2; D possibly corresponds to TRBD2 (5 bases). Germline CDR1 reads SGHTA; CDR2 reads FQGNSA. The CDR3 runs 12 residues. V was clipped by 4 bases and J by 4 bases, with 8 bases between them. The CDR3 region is CASSSRRYEQYF. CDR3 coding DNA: TGTGCCAGCAGCTCTCGGAGGTACGAGCAGTACTTC.

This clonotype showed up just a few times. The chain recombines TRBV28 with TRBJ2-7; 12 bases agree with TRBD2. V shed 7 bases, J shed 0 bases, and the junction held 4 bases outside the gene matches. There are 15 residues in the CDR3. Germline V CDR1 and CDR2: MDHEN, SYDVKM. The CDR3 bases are TGTGCCAGCAACCCACTAGCGGGGGGCTCCTACGAGCAGTACTTC. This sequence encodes CASNPLAGGSYEQYF.

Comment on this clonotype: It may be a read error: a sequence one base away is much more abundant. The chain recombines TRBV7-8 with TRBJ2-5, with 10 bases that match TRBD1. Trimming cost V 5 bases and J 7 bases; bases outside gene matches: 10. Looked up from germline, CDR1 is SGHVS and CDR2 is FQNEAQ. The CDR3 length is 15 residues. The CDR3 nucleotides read TGTGCCAGCAGCGAGGGACAGGGGATTCCCGGGACCCAGTACTTC. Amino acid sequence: CASSEGQGIPGTQYF.

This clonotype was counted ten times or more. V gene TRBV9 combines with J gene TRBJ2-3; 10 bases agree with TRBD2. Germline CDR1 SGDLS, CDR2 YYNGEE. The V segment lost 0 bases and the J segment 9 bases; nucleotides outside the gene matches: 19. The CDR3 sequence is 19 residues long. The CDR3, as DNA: TGTGCCAGCAGCGTAGCCCGACCTAGCGGGGGTTACCACGCGGGCACGCAGTATTTT. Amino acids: CASSVARPSGGYHAGTQYF.

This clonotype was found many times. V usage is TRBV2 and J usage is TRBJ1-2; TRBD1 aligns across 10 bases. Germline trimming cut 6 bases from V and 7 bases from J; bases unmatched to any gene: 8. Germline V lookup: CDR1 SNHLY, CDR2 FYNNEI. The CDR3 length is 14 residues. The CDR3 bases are TGTGCCAGCAGGGGGACAGGGGACAAGGGTGGCTACACCTTC. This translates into CASRGTGDKGGYTF.

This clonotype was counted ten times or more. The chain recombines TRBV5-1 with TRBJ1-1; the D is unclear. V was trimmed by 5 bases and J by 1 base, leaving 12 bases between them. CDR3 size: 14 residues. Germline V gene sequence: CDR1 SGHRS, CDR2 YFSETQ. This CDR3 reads CASSSRRGNTEAFF. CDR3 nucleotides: TGCGCCAGCAGTTCCCGACGGGGGAACACTGAAGCTTTCTTT.

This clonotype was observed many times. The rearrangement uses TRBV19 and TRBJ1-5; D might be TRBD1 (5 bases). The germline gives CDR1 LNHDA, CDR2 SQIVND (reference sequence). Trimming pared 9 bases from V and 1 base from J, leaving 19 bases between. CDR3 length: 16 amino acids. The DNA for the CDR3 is TGTGCCAGCAATTTGCTCTCAGGGAACAGCAATCAGCCCCAGCATTTT. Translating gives CASNLLSGNSNQPQHF.

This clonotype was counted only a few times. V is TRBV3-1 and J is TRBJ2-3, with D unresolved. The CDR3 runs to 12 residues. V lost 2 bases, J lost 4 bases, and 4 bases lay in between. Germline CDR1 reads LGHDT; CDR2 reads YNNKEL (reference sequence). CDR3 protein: CASSQRPDTQYF. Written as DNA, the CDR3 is TGTGCCAGCAGCCAAAGACCAGATACGCAGTATTTT.

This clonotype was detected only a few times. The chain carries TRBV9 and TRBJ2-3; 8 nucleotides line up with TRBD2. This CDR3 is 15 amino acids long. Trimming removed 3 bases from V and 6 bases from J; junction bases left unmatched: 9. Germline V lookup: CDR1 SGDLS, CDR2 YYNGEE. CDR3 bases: TGTGCCAGCAGCGGCGGGGAGACTAGCGCCGATACGCAGTATTTT. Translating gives CASSGGETSADTQYF.

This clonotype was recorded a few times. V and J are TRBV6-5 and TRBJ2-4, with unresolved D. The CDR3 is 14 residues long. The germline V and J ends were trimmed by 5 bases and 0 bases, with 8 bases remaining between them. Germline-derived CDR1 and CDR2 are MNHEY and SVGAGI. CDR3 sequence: CASSPTEAKNIQYF. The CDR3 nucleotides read TGTGCCAGCAGTCCCACGGAAGCCAAAAACATTCAGTACTTC.

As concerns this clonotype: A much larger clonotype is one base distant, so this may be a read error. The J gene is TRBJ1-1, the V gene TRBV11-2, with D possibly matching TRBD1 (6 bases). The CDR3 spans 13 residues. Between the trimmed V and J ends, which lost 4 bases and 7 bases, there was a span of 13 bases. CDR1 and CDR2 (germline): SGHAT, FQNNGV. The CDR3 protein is CASSWGTSIEAFF. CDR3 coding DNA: TGTGCCAGCAGCTGGGGGACATCTATTGAAGCTTTCTTT.

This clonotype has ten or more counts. The CDR3 here is CASSLIAQETQYF. The CDR3 DNA follows: TGCGCCAGCAGCTTGATCGCCCAAGAGACCCAGTACTTC. The chain carries TRBV5-1 and TRBJ2-5; D unresolved. This CDR3 region has 13 residues. V lost 1 base and J lost 1, with 5 bases in between. Germline-derived CDR1 and CDR2 are SGHRS and YFSETQ.

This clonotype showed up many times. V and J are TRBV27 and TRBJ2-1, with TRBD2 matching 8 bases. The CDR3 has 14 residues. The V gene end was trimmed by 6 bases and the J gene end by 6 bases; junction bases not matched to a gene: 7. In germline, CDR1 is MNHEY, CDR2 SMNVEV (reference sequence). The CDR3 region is CASRKAGGPNEQFF. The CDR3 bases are TGTGCCAGCAGGAAGGCGGGGGGTCCCAATGAGCAGTTCTTC.

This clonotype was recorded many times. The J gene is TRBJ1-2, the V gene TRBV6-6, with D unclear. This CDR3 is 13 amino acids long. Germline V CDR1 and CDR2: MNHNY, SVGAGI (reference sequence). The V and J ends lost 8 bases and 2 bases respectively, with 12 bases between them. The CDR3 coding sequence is TGTGCCAGCTTGGTCCCAGCGAACTATGGCTACACCTTC. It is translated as CASLVPANYGYTF.

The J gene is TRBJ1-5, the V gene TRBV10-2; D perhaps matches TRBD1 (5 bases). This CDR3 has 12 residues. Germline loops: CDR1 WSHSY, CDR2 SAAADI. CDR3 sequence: CAMGVSDQPQHF. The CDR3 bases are TGCGCGATGGGGGTAAGCGATCAGCCCCAGCATTTT.

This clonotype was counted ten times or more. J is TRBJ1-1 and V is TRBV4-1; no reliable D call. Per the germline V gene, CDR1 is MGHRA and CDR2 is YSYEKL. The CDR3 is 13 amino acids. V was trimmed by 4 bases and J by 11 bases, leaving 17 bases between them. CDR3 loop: CASSLYWTSGAFF. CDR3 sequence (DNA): TGCGCCAGCAGCCTGTATTGGACGTCGGGGGCTTTCTTT.

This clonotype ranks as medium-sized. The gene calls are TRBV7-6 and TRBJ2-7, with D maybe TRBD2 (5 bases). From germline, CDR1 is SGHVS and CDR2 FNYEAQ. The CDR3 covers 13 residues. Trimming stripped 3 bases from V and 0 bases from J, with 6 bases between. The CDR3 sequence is CASSFGSSYEQYF. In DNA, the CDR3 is TGTGCCAGCAGCTTTGGGAGCTCCTACGAGCAGTACTTC.